This TCR beta chain was recovered during a study of cytomegalovirus exposure and HLA in healthy donors. Study information: Assignment to the Caucasian-associated ancestry cluster applied to 75% to 85% of the 300 to 500 genotyped donors. Study-level findings and limits: According to the study, about 180 TCR beta chains were cytomegalovirus-associated. Productive status was seen about 87% or about 30% of the time for most TCR beta V segments in an earlier analysis.

The V gene's germline CDR1 is MDHEN and CDR2 SYDVKM. The CDR3 is 13 amino acids. V lost 4 bases and J lost 5, with 8 bases in between. Primers for the PCR totalled 60 Vbeta and 13 Jbeta. The assay was immunoSEQ multiplex PCR, and TCRdb's table has in-frame clones only and misses some. The table has about 170,000 clones, 65% to 85% seen once. Details on this clone: Antigen unknown.

This sequence joins TRBV28 and TRBJ2-2; D is undetermined. Sequenced: PBMCs. The sequence was collected from a woman aged 18-29 years in good health and CMV-seronegative. CDR3 region: CASSSGATGELFF. In DNA form, the CDR3 reads TGTGCCAGCAGTTCGGGTGCTACCGGGGAGCTGTTTTTT.